This T cell receptor beta chain was retrieved from a study of cytomegalovirus exposure and HLA in healthy donors. In the study overall: Early released data comprised approximately 85 million unique TCRs from HLA-typed donors. Study-level results: In a later analysis, at a false discovery rate of 0.05, 17,000 or so TCR beta sequences were associated with HLA alleles. Analyses of presence/absence relied on an assumption of roughly uniform sequencing depth across donors.

PCR employed 60 Vbeta and 13 Jbeta primers. As handled by the study authors: Tens of millions of unique TCR beta chains, roughly 11 million of them shared, were counted by a later analysis. TCRdb's copy holds only in-frame clones and misses some; the assay was immunoSEQ multiplex PCR. D and trimming were read from the DNA, whereas the V and J calls and clone size are those reported in that table. The sample lists 100,000 to 150,000 clones, just under 80% occurring once. To note about this clone: Its cognate antigen is unknown.

The ends lost 4 bases at V and 2 bases at J; junction bases unmatched: 6. The germline V gene encodes CDR1 SGHNT and CDR2 YYREEE (reference sequence). This CDR3 has 16 amino acids. This chain uses TRBV5-4 with TRBJ2-1; 10 bases match TRBD2. The sequencing input was PBMCs. This TCR was recovered from a woman aged 18-29 years in good health and CMV-seronegative. As DNA, the CDR3 is TGTGCCAGCAGCCGGCGGACTAGCGGCCCCTACAATGAGCAGTTCTTC. Encoded protein: CASSRRTSGPYNEQFF.